These 4 T cell receptor beta chains share one sample of origin, sequenced in a study of T cell responses to AZD1222 COVID-19 vaccine. Generated by immunoSEQ multiplex PCR, the TCRdb table keeps only in-frame clones and is missing some. The sample records around 120,000 clones, over 75% being singletons. Sample: peripheral blood, taken on day 0 of AZD1222 vaccination. These receptor sequences come from an adult in good health.

The chain carries TRBV5-6 and TRBJ1-1, with D unresolved. CDR1 is SGHDT, CDR2 YYEEEE, per germline. V lost 3 bases, J lost 7 bases, and 10 bases lay in between. The CDR3 totals 12 residues. In DNA form, the CDR3 reads TGTGCCAGCAGCTCCCCGCCGGGTGAAGCTTTCTTT. Translation: CASSSPPGEAFF.

This rearrangement joins TRBV5-5 to TRBJ2-2; D is possibly TRBD2 (7 bases). Between the trimmed V and J ends, which lost 5 bases and 2 bases, there was a span of 13 bases. Germline CDR1 reads SGHKS; CDR2 reads YYEKEE (reference sequence). This CDR3 has 15 amino acids. The CDR3 DNA reads TGTGCCAGCAGAAGGGGGGGGCGAAACACCGGGGAGCTGTTTTTT. This codes for CASRRGGRNTGELFF.

V and J are TRBV27 and TRBJ2-3; D gene uncertain. CDR3 length: 13 amino acids. Germline V gives CDR1 MNHEY, CDR2 SMNVEV (reference sequence). V shed 0 bases and J shed 3 bases, with 4 bases lying between them. CDR3 region: CASSLSSTDTQYF. The CDR3 nucleotides are TGTGCCAGCAGTTTATCCTCTACAGATACGCAGTATTTT.

The V gene is TRBV24-1, the J gene TRBJ2-1; D may be TRBD2 (5 bases). Germline V gene lookup returns CDR1 KGHDR and CDR2 SFDVKD. With 1 base removed from V and 12 bases from J, the gap between germline ends came to 12 bases. The CDR3 spans 13 residues. The CDR3 loop is CATSDFKRGRQFF. CDR3 sequence (DNA): TGTGCCACCAGTGATTTCAAGAGAGGGAGGCAGTTCTTC.